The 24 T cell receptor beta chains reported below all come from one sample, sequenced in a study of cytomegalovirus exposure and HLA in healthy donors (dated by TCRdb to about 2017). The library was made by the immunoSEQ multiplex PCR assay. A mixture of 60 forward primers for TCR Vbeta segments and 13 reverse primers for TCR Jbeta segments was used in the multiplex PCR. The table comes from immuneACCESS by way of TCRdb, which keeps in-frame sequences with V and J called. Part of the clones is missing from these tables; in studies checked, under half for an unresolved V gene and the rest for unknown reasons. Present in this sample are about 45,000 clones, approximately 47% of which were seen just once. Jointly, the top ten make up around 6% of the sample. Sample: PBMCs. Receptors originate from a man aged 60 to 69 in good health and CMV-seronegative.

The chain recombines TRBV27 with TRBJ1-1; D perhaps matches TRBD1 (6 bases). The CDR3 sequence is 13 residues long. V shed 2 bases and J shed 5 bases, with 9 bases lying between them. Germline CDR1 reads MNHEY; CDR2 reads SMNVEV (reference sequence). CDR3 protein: CASSLSQGTEAFF. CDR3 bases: TGTGCCAGCAGTTTAAGCCAGGGGACTGAAGCTTTCTTT.

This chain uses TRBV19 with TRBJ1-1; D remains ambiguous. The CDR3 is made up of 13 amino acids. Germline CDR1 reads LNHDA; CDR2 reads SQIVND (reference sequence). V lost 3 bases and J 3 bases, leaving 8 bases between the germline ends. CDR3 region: CASSIRGYTEAFF. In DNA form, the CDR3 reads TGTGCCAGTAGTATCCGGGGATACACTGAAGCTTTCTTT.

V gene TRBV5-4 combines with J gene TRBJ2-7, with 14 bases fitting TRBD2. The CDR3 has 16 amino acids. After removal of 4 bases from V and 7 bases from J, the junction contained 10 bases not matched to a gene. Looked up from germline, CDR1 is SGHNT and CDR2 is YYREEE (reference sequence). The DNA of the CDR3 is TGTGCCAGCAGCATTGGGACTAGCGGGAGCAATTGGGAGCAGTACTTC. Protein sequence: CASSIGTSGSNWEQYF.

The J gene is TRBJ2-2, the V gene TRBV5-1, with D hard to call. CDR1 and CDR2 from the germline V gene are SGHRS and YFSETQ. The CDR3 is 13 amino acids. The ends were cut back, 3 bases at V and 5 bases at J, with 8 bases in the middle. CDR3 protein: CASSSQMTGELFF. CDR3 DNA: TGCGCCAGCAGCTCGCAGATGACCGGGGAGCTGTTTTTT.

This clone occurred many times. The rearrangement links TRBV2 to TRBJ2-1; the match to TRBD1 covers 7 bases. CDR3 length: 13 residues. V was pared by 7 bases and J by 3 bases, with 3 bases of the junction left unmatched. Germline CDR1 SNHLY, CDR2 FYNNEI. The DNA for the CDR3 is TGTGCCAGCAAGAGGGACAGCTACAATGAGCAGTTCTTC. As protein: CASKRDSYNEQFF.

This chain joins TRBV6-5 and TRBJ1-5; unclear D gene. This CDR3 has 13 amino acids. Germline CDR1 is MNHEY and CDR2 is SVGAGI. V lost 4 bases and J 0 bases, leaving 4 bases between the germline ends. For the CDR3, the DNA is TGTGCCAGCAGTTCTCTTAGCAATCAGCCCCAGCATTTT. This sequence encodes CASSSLSNQPQHF.

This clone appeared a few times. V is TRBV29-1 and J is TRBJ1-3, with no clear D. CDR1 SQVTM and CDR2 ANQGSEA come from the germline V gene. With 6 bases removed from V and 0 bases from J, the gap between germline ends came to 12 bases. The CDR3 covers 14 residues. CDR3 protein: CSVRTSSSGNTIYF. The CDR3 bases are TGCAGCGTCCGTACGTCTAGCTCTGGAAACACCATATATTTT.

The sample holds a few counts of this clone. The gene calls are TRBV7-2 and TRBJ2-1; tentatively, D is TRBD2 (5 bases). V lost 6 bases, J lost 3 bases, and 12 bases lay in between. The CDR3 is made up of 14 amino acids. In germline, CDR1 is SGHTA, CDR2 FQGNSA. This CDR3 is CASRSRVNYNEQFF. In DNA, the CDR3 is TGTGCCAGCAGGTCGAGGGTTAACTACAATGAGCAGTTCTTC.

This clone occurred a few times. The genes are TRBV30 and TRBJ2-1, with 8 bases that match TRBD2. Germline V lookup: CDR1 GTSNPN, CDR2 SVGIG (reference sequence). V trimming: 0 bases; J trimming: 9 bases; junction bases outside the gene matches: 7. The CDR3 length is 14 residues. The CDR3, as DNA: TGTGCCTGGAGTGTAACCGGGAGGGCCGTTGAGCAGTTCTTC. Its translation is CAWSVTGRAVEQFF.

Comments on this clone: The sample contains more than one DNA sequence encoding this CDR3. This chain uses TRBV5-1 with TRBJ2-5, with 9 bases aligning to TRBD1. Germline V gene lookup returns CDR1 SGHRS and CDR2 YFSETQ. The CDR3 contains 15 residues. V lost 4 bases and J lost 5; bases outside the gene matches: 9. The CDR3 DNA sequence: TGCGCCAGCAGCACCCCCGACAGGGGGACGGAGACCCAGTACTTC. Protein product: CASSTPDRGTETQYF.

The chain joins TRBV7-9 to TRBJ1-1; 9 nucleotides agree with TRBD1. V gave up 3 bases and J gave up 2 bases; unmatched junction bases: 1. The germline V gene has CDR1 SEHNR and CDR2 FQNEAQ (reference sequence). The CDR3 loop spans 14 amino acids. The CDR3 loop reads CASSLTGGNTEAFF. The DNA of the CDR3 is TGTGCCAGCAGCTTGACAGGGGGAAACACTGAAGCTTTCTTT.

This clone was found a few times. CDR3 bases: TGTGCCAGCAGTTCCGGAACGGAGACCTCTAGCACAGATACGCAGTATTTT. Encoded protein: CASSSGTETSSTDTQYF. The V call is TRBV28, the J call TRBJ2-3; D gene unclear. V was pared by 4 bases and J by 0 bases, with 17 bases between. CDR3 length: 17 residues. The germline V gene encodes CDR1 MDHEN and CDR2 SYDVKM.

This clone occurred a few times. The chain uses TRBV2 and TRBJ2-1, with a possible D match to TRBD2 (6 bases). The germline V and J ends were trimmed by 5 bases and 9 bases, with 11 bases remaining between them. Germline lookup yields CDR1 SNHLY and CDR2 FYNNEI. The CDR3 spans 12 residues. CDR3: CASSPGGIEQFF. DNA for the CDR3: TGTGCCAGCAGTCCAGGAGGGATTGAGCAGTTCTTC.

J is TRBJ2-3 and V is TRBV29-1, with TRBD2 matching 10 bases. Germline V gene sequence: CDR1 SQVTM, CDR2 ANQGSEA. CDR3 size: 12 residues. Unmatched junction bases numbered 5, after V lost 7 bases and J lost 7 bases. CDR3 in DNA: TGCAGCGCGGGACTAGCGAGTAATACGCAGTATTTT. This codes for CSAGLASNTQYF.

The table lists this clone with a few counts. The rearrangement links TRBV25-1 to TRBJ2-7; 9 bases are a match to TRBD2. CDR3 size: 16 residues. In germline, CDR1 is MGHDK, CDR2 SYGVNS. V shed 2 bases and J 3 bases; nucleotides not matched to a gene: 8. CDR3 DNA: TGTGCCAGCAGTGAACTGACTAGCGGAGCTCTCTACGAGCAGTACTTC. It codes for CASSELTSGALYEQYF.

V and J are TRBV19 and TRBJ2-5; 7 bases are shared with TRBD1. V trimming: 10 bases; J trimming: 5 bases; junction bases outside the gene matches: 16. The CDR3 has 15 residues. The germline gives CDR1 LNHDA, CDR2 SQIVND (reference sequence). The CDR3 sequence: CANLLGTEKGETQYF. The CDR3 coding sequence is TGTGCCAATCTTCTTGGGACAGAGAAGGGTGAGACCCAGTACTTC. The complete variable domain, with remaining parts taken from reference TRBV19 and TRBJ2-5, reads DGGITQSPKYLFRKEGQNVTLSCEQNLNHDAMYWYRQDPGQGLRLIYYSQIVNDFQKGDIAEGYSVSREKKESFPLTVTSAQKNPTAFYLCANLLGTEKGETQYFGPGTRLLVL.

The CDR3 DNA sequence: TGTGCCAGCAGTTCCCGACTAGCGGGAAGCTACGAGCAGTACTTC. It specifies CASSSRLAGSYEQYF. The V call is TRBV7-2, the J call TRBJ2-7; 11 bases are a match to TRBD2. This CDR3 comprises 15 residues. The V and J ends lost 6 bases and 3 bases, in that order; junction bases with no gene match: 7. The germline CDR1 and CDR2 sequences are SGHTA and FQGNSA.

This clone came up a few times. The DNA of the CDR3 is TGTGCCAGCAGTTATCGGGGGGTAAACACTGAAGCTTTCTTT. Translating gives CASSYRGVNTEAFF. The chain joins TRBV6-5 to TRBJ1-1; a weak D match, TRBD1 (5 bases). V was clipped by 3 bases and J by 2 bases, with 10 bases between them. This CDR3 is built from 14 residues. The germline CDR1 and CDR2 sequences are MNHEY and SVGAGI.

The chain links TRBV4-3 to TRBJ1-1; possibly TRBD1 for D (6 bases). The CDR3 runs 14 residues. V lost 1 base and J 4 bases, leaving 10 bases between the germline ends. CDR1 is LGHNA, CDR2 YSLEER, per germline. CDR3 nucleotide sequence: TGCGCCAGCAGCCAAGGGGGGGGCATCACTGAAGCTTTCTTT. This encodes CASSQGGGITEAFF.

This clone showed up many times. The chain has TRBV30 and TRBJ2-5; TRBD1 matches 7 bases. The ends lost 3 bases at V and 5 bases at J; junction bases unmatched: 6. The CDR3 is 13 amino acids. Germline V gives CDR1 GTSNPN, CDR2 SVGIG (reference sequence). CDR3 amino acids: CAWSRRQGETQYF. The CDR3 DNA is TGTGCCTGGAGCAGACGACAGGGTGAGACCCAGTACTTC.

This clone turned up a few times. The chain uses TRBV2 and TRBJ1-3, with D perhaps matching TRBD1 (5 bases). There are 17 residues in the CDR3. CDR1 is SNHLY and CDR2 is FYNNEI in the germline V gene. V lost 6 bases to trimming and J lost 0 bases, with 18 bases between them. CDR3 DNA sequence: TGTGCCAGCAGGTTTGACAGTACCCTTCACTCTGGAAACACCATATATTTT. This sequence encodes CASRFDSTLHSGNTIYF.

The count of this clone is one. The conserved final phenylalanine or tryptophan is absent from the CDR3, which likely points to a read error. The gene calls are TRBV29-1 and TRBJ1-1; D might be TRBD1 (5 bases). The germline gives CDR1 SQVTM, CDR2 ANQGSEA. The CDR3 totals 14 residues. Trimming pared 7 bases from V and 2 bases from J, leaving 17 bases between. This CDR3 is CSGVGRARNTEAFL. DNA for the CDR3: TGCAGCGGCGTGGGCAGGGCACGTAACACTGAAGCTTTCCTT.

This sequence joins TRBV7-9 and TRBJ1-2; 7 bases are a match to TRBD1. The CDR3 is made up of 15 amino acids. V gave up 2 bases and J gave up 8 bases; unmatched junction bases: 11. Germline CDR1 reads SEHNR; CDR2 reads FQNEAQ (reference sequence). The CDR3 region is CASSLLKNRGGGYTF. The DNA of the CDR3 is TGTGCCAGCAGCTTATTAAAGAACAGGGGAGGCGGCTACACCTTC.

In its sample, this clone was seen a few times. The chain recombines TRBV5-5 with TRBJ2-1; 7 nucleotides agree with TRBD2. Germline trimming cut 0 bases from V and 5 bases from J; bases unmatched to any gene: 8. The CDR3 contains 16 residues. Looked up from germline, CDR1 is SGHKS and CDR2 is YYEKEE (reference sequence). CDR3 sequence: CASSLAGGILDNEQFF. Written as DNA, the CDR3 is TGTGCCAGCAGCTTGGCCGGGGGGATCCTCGACAATGAGCAGTTCTTC.